The clone carrying this T cell receptor beta chain was detected a few times. This CDR3 contains 13 residues. CDR1 is SGHTA, CDR2 FQGNSA, per germline. Trimming removed 1 base at V and 8 bases at J, with 9 bases between. The data were obtained in a study of T-cell memory formation after mild COVID-19. TCRdb re-called the 5' RACE reads through MiXCR, storing one row per CDR3 protein. This sample carries some 450,000 distinct CDR3 sequences, about a sixth of them seen once, and the ten largest clones take approximately 21%. Sequencing was performed on PBMCs or a T cell subset sorted from them (not recorded which). The source of this sequence is a man in his late teens or twenties who had mild COVID-19 (a few samples of this study predate the infection). Cell type and time point are not known. This chain connects TRBV7-2 to TRBJ1-3; tentative D call: TRBD1 (5 bases). The CDR3: CASSLDRSHTIYF. CDR3 nucleotide sequence: TGTGCCAGCAGCTTAGACAGGTCGCACACCATATATTTT.